This TCR beta chain was obtained from a study of blood T cell repertoires in COVID-19. The CDR3 is 18 residues long. Germline CDR1 and CDR2: GTSNPN and SVGIG (reference sequence). Trimming removed 0 bases at V and 7 bases at J, with 22 bases between. Profiled with immunoSEQ multiplex PCR; TCRdb holds only in-frame clones, not every one. The sample has about 190,000 clones; less than 90% are singletons. This clone came up once. This receptor was identified in a middle-aged woman with acute or convalescent COVID-19. The V call is TRBV30, the J call TRBJ1-6; weak D call: TRBD1 (5 bases). The sequencing sample was made of peripheral blood. CDR3 sequence (DNA): TGTGCCTGGAGTGTACTATCCAAGGGGCCCAGGCTAAATTCACCCCTCCACTTT. Encoded protein: CAWSVLSKGPRLNSPLHF.